Listed below are T cell receptor beta chains from one sample, sequenced in a study of T-cell memory formation after mild COVID-19. TCRdb fed the 5' RACE reads into MiXCR, producing one record per CDR3 protein. Of roughly 550,000 distinct CDR3 sequences in the sample, roughly 21% are singletons; the top ten hold approximately 13%. The specimen was PBMCs or a T cell subset sorted from them (not recorded which). These receptors all stem from an adult woman who had mild COVID-19 (a few samples of this study predate the infection). Cell type and time point are not known. CDR3s include the opening cysteine and the closing phenylalanine or tryptophan. The D gene is left open where the match is weak. Clone size, where shown, is once, few, many, or a class for clones that have expanded.

v_call	d_call	j_call	clone_size	cdr3_aa	cdr3_nt
TRBV10-3	-	TRBJ2-3	few	CAIKLGGRSTDTQYF	TGTGCCATCAAGCTGGGAGGCCGGAGCACAGATACGCAGTATTTT
TRBV11-2	TRBD1	TRBJ1-1	few	CASSSPGQGRLSTEAFF	TGTGCCAGCAGCTCTCCGGGACAGGGGAGGTTGAGCACTGAAGCTTTCTTT
TRBV20-1	-	TRBJ2-7	-	CSARDPGPQRGYF	TGCAGTGCTAGAGACCCCGGACCCCAGAGGGGATACTTC
TRBV12-3/TRBV12-4	-	TRBJ2-7	few	CASSSWGEEQYF	TGTGCCAGCAGTTCATGGGGGGAAGAGCAGTACTTC
TRBV18	-	TRBJ2-7	-	CASSPGRVQEQYF	TGTGCCAGCTCACCCGGCCGGGTTCAAGAGCAGTACTTC
TRBV5-6	TRBD2	TRBJ2-7	few	CASSLIAGNFYEQYF	TGTGCCAGCAGCTTGATAGCGGGGAACTTCTACGAGCAGTACTTC
TRBV4-1	-	TRBJ2-7	-	CASSQERATTYEQYF	TGCGCCAGCAGCCAAGAAAGGGCGACCACTTACGAGCAGTACTTC
TRBV4-3	-	TRBJ2-1	-	CASSPVPSRGYNEQFF	TGCGCCAGCAGCCCCGTCCCGTCGCGTGGGTACAATGAGCAGTTCTTC
TRBV15	-	TRBJ1-4	-	CATSRRTATNEKLFF	TGTGCCACCAGCAGACGGACAGCAACTAATGAAAAACTGTTTTTT
TRBV29-1	TRBD1	TRBJ2-3	few	CSVARDRGTDTQYF	TGCAGCGTTGCCCGGGACAGGGGCACAGATACGCAGTATTTT
TRBV12-3/TRBV12-4	-	TRBJ2-3	few	CASSFTGARTDTQYF	TGTGCCAGCAGTTTTACGGGGGCGCGGACAGATACGCAGTATTTT
TRBV7-9	-	TRBJ1-2	-	CASSLTGDIGYGYTF	TGTGCCAGCAGCTTAACGGGGGACATTGGCTATGGCTACACCTTC
TRBV12-3/TRBV12-4	TRBD1	TRBJ1-5	-	CASSPQGAASGQPQHF	TGTGCCAGCAGTCCACAGGGGGCCGCTTCGGGACAGCCCCAGCATTTT
TRBV5-1	-	TRBJ1-1	few	CASSLRASTEAFF	TGCGCCAGCAGCTTGAGGGCCAGCACTGAAGCTTTCTTT
TRBV6-1	TRBD1	TRBJ2-5	-	CATSGQGPQETQYF	TGTGCCACCTCGGGACAGGGGCCCCAAGAGACCCAGTACTTC
TRBV7-9	-	TRBJ2-6	-	CASSPGQSSGANVLTF	TGTGCCAGCAGCCCCGGACAGAGCTCTGGGGCCAACGTCCTGACTTTC
TRBV27	-	TRBJ2-1	-	CASSLDPNSYNEQFF	TGTGCCAGCAGTTTAGACCCGAACTCCTACAATGAGCAGTTCTTC
TRBV20-1	-	TRBJ2-7	few	CSARDPQGGFLYEQYF	TGCAGTGCTAGAGATCCACAGGGGGGGTTCCTCTACGAGCAGTACTTC
TRBV9	-	TRBJ2-7	-	CASSEEAGDEQYF	TGTGCCAGCAGCGAGGAAGCTGGGGACGAGCAGTACTTC
TRBV24-1	TRBD2	TRBJ2-3	-	CATSETGTSRATQYF	TGTGCCACCAGTGAAACCGGGACTAGCCGGGCTACGCAGTATTTT
TRBV4-3	-	TRBJ2-7	many	CASSPQGGKRVGDGSSYEQYF	TGCGCCAGCAGCCCTCAGGGGGGAAAACGGGTAGGGGACGGAAGCTCCTACGAGCAGTACTTC
TRBV3-1	TRBD2	TRBJ2-3	few	CASKKAGLSTDTQYF	TGTGCCAGCAAAAAAGCGGGGCTAAGCACAGATACGCAGTATTTT
TRBV6-1	-	TRBJ1-2	many	CASSTNYGYTF	TGTGCCAGCAGTACTAACTATGGCTACACCTTC
TRBV5-6	TRBD1	TRBJ2-5	-	CASSLYSGTEQETQYF	TGTGCCAGCAGCTTGTATTCAGGGACAGAGCAAGAGACCCAGTACTTC
TRBV24-1	-	TRBJ2-1	few	CATSDPRSSYNEQFF	TGTGCCACCAGTGATCCTCGAAGCTCCTACAATGAGCAGTTCTTC
TRBV30	TRBD1	TRBJ1-1	-	CAWFGQGGTEAFF	TGTGCCTGGTTCGGACAGGGCGGGACTGAAGCTTTCTTT
TRBV7-9	TRBD1	TRBJ2-3	-	CASSSDREVGDTQYF	TGTGCCAGCAGCTCTGACAGGGAAGTGGGAGATACGCAGTATTTT
TRBV13	-	TRBJ2-7	-	CASSWGSNYEQYF	TGTGCCAGCAGCTGGGGGTCTAACTACGAGCAGTACTTC
TRBV12-3/TRBV12-4	-	TRBJ2-7	few	CASSVVGAEYF	TGTGCCAGCAGTGTAGTTGGCGCGGAGTACTTC
TRBV24-1	-	TRBJ2-2	-	CATSMSTTGELFF	TGTGCCACCTCGATGTCGACTACCGGGGAGCTGTTTTTT
TRBV10-3	TRBD1	TRBJ2-7	few	CAISEPLTGGPYEQYF	TGTGCCATCAGTGAACCTCTGACAGGGGGCCCCTACGAGCAGTACTTC
TRBV11-1	-	TRBJ2-3	-	CASSLGREYASMTDTQYF	TGTGCCAGCAGCTTGGGCAGGGAGTATGCTTCTATGACAGATACGCAGTATTTT
TRBV5-6	TRBD1	TRBJ1-3	few	CASSLLTGTRGNTIYF	TGTGCCAGCAGCCTTTTGACAGGGACGAGGGGAAACACCATATATTTT
TRBV6-6	-	TRBJ2-3	-	CASSYERGTQYF	TGTGCCAGCAGTTACGAGCGAGGTACGCAGTATTTT
TRBV27	-	TRBJ2-3	few	CASSFQLSTDTQYF	TGTGCCAGCAGTTTCCAACTTAGCACAGATACGCAGTATTTT
TRBV28	TRBD2	TRBJ2-7	few	CASSLLSRLLAEPYEQYF	TGTGCCAGCAGTTTACTATCGCGTCTACTAGCGGAACCTTACGAGCAGTACTTC
TRBV6-1	-	TRBJ1-1	-	CASSKTELNTEAFF	TGTGCCAGCTCCAAGACAGAATTGAACACTGAAGCTTTCTTT
TRBV5-1	-	TRBJ2-1	few	CASSLGGKSSYNEQFF	TGCGCCAGCAGCTTGGGGGGTAAGAGCTCCTACAATGAGCAGTTCTTC
TRBV5-1	-	TRBJ1-4	-	CASSLGSGNEKLFF	TGCGCCAGCAGCTTGGGCAGCGGGAATGAAAAACTGTTTTTT
TRBV12-3/TRBV12-4	TRBD1	TRBJ1-2	-	CASSSRTGGLGYTF	TGTGCCAGCAGTTCCCGGACAGGGGGTCTCGGCTACACCTTC
TRBV24-1	-	TRBJ2-2	-	CATSDFSGNTGELFF	TGTGCCACCAGTGATTTTTCAGGGAACACCGGGGAGCTGTTTTTT
TRBV13	TRBD1	TRBJ2-1	few	CASSSVTGGARNEQFF	TGTGCCAGCAGCTCGGTTACAGGGGGCGCGAGGAATGAGCAGTTCTTC
TRBV30	-	TRBJ2-7	-	CAWSVLGRYEQYF	TGTGCCTGGAGTGTACTTGGACGGTACGAGCAGTACTTC
TRBV6-6	-	TRBJ2-7	-	CASWDGGYEQYF	TGTGCCAGTTGGGACGGAGGCTACGAGCAGTACTTC
TRBV7-9	-	TRBJ1-2	many	CASSLVEQSYGYTF	TGTGCCAGCAGCTTAGTGGAGCAGAGCTATGGCTACACCTTC
TRBV19	-	TRBJ1-2	many	CASSIVSWRGSYTF	TGTGCCAGTAGTATAGTTTCCTGGAGGGGTAGCTACACCTTC